These T cell receptor beta chains were read from a single sample in a study of T cells after posttransplantation cyclophosphamide. Using immunoSEQ multiplex PCR, the repertoire was profiled, and TCRdb retains in-frame clones only, with some absent. This repertoire shows some 10,000 clones, about 85% found once; its top ten account for approximately 15%. The material sequenced was PBMCs, taken about 1,700 days after allogeneic stem cell transplant with posttransplant cyclophosphamide. These receptors were taken from a female patient in her fifties or sixties who received an allogeneic stem cell transplant from a related donor, was CMV-positive, and had no GVHD. A share of the T cells may be of graft donor origin. The CDR3 runs from the conserved cysteine through the conserved F or W. A D gene is named only where the DNA matches it firmly. For some rows the clone size is stated as once, few or many, or as a class when expanded; others skip it.

D gene: TRBD2; clone size: NA; V gene: TRBV30; J gene: TRBJ2-5; CDR3 protein: CAWSVLGLAGGTQYF; CDR3 DNA: TGTGCCTGGAGTGTACTGGGCCTAGCGGGAGGGACCCAGTACTTC
D gene: TRBD1; clone size: NA; V gene: TRBV6-5; J gene: TRBJ2-7; CDR3 protein: CASSYGLGQTYEQYF; CDR3 DNA: TGTGCCAGCAGTTACGGCCTGGGACAGACCTACGAGCAGTACTTC
D gene: NA; clone size: NA; V gene: TRBV18; J gene: TRBJ1-4; CDR3 protein: CASSPRSGHVNEKLFF; CDR3 DNA: TGTGCCAGCTCACCAAGATCAGGGCACGTTAATGAAAAACTGTTTTTT
D gene: TRBD1; clone size: NA; V gene: TRBV7-2; J gene: TRBJ2-1; CDR3 protein: CASRKTGTDYNEQFF; CDR3 DNA: TGTGCCAGCAGAAAGACCGGGACAGATTACAATGAGCAGTTCTTC
D gene: TRBD2; clone size: NA; V gene: TRBV29-1; J gene: TRBJ2-5; CDR3 protein: CSVESIFGAGGGETQYF; CDR3 DNA: TGCAGCGTTGAATCGATCTTCGGGGCGGGAGGCGGGGAGACCCAGTACTTC
D gene: TRBD2; clone size: few; V gene: TRBV9; J gene: TRBJ2-3; CDR3 protein: CASDPGGGDTQYF; CDR3 DNA: TGTGCCAGCGACCCGGGAGGTGGGGATACGCAGTATTTT
D gene: NA; clone size: NA; V gene: TRBV27; J gene: TRBJ1-4; CDR3 protein: CASSTGSRWEKLFF; CDR3 DNA: TGTGCCAGCAGTACAGGTTCACGTTGGGAAAAACTGTTTTTT
D gene: NA; clone size: few; V gene: TRBV9; J gene: TRBJ2-5; CDR3 protein: CASSVGHPQETQYF; CDR3 DNA: TGTGCCAGCAGCGTCGGACACCCCCAAGAGACCCAGTACTTC
D gene: TRBD2; clone size: NA; V gene: TRBV9; J gene: TRBJ2-1; CDR3 protein: CASSQGLAFNEQFF; CDR3 DNA: TGTGCCAGCAGCCAAGGACTAGCGTTCAATGAGCAGTTCTTC
D gene: NA; clone size: once; V gene: TRBV18; J gene: TRBJ2-7; CDR3 protein: CASSPPARSHRDEQYF; CDR3 DNA: TGTGCCAGCTCACCACCGGCCCGCTCCCACAGGGACGAGCAGTACTTC
D gene: NA; clone size: NA; V gene: TRBV7-9; J gene: TRBJ2-7; CDR3 protein: CASSAGWYEQYF; CDR3 DNA: TGTGCCAGCAGCGCCGGGTGGTACGAGCAGTACTTC
D gene: TRBD2; clone size: NA; V gene: TRBV11-2; J gene: TRBJ2-7; CDR3 protein: CASRFLAGRYEQYF; CDR3 DNA: TGTGCCAGCAGATTTCTAGCGGGACGCTACGAGCAGTACTTC
D gene: NA; clone size: NA; V gene: TRBV7-9; J gene: TRBJ2-2; CDR3 protein: CASSSGTGTGELFF; CDR3 DNA: TGTGCCAGCAGCTCCGGGACTGGCACCGGGGAGCTGTTTTTT
D gene: NA; clone size: NA; V gene: TRBV30; J gene: TRBJ2-2; CDR3 protein: CAWAGGSQNTGELFF; CDR3 DNA: TGTGCCTGGGCCGGAGGCTCTCAGAACACCGGGGAGCTGTTTTTT
D gene: TRBD1; clone size: NA; V gene: TRBV19; J gene: TRBJ2-5; CDR3 protein: CASQGAWETQYF; CDR3 DNA: TGTGCCTCACAGGGGGCTTGGGAGACCCAGTACTTC
D gene: NA; clone size: NA; V gene: TRBV5-1; J gene: TRBJ1-4; CDR3 protein: CASSQGQPEEKLFF; CDR3 DNA: TGCGCCAGCAGCCAGGGCCAACCAGAGGAAAAACTGTTTTTT
D gene: TRBD1; clone size: NA; V gene: TRBV29-1; J gene: TRBJ2-7; CDR3 protein: CSVEMKGQGAPGEQYF; CDR3 DNA: TGCAGCGTTGAGATGAAGGGACAGGGGGCGCCGGGCGAGCAGTACTTC
D gene: TRBD1; clone size: NA; V gene: TRBV7-3; J gene: TRBJ2-7; CDR3 protein: CASSLRASRQGAYEQYF; CDR3 DNA: TGTGCCAGCAGCTTAAGGGCTTCGCGGCAGGGGGCCTACGAGCAGTACTTC
D gene: TRBD1; clone size: NA; V gene: TRBV19; J gene: TRBJ1-1; CDR3 protein: CACNRGANTEAFF; CDR3 DNA: TGTGCCTGCAACAGGGGAGCTAACACTGAAGCTTTCTTT
D gene: NA; clone size: NA; V gene: TRBV28; J gene: TRBJ2-3; CDR3 protein: CASTRIAGTDTQYF; CDR3 DNA: TGTGCCAGCACCAGAATCGCGGGCACAGATACGCAGTATTTT
D gene: NA; clone size: medium-sized; V gene: TRBV7-3; J gene: TRBJ1-1; CDR3 protein: CASSSEGGRTNTEAFF; CDR3 DNA: TGTGCCAGCAGCTCCGAAGGGGGACGCACGAACACTGAAGCTTTCTTT
D gene: TRBD1; clone size: NA; V gene: TRBV9; J gene: TRBJ1-1; CDR3 protein: CASSVVGGGGTEAFF; CDR3 DNA: TGTGCCAGCAGCGTAGTAGGAGGGGGCGGAACTGAAGCTTTCTTT
D gene: NA; clone size: once; V gene: TRBV15; J gene: TRBJ1-2; CDR3 protein: CATSRDLMRYTF; CDR3 DNA: TGTGCCACCAGCAGAGATCTTATGAGGTACACCTTC
D gene: TRBD1; clone size: NA; V gene: TRBV9; J gene: TRBJ2-3; CDR3 protein: CASSGQGAGADTQYF; CDR3 DNA: TGTGCCAGCAGTGGACAGGGGGCGGGGGCAGATACGCAGTATTTT
D gene: NA; clone size: NA; V gene: TRBV27; J gene: TRBJ1-1; CDR3 protein: CASSLGGNTEAFF; CDR3 DNA: TGTGCCAGCAGTCTCGGGGGGAACACTGAAGCTTTCTTT
D gene: TRBD1; clone size: NA; V gene: TRBV6-5; J gene: TRBJ1-4; CDR3 protein: CASRPQGGNEKLFF; CDR3 DNA: TGTGCCAGCAGACCACAGGGGGGTAATGAAAAACTGTTTTTT
D gene: NA; clone size: NA; V gene: TRBV27; J gene: TRBJ1-5; CDR3 protein: CASMVSSNQPQHF; CDR3 DNA: TGTGCCAGCATGGTGAGTAGCAATCAGCCCCAGCATTTT
D gene: NA; clone size: once; V gene: TRBV7-8; J gene: TRBJ1-2; CDR3 protein: CASTTRHRDTSNYGYTF; CDR3 DNA: TGTGCCAGCACCACCAGACACCGGGACACCTCTAACTATGGCTACACCTTC
D gene: NA; clone size: NA; V gene: TRBV2; J gene: TRBJ1-2; CDR3 protein: CASRRTDNYGYTF; CDR3 DNA: TGTGCCAGTCGGAGGACCGATAACTATGGCTACACCTTC
D gene: NA; clone size: NA; V gene: TRBV7-9; J gene: TRBJ2-7; CDR3 protein: CASSRPGHAAYEQYF; CDR3 DNA: TGTGCCAGCAGCCGACCTGGACACGCAGCCTACGAGCAGTACTTC
D gene: NA; clone size: NA; V gene: TRBV6-5; J gene: TRBJ2-2; CDR3 protein: CASRSGTYTGELFF; CDR3 DNA: TGTGCCAGCAGATCCGGGACTTACACCGGGGAGCTGTTTTTT